This passage covers 31 T cell receptor beta chains from one sample sequenced in a study of cytotoxic CD8 clonotypes in ibrutinib-treated CLL. The table came from immunoSEQ multiplex PCR; TCRdb's copy has only in-frame clones and leaves some out. The sample holds some 150,000 clones, roughly 77% seen once. This specimen consisted of PBMCs, obtained after 12 months of ibrutinib treatment. The receptors here all came from a human donor with chronic lymphocytic leukemia.

This chain uses TRBV11-2 with TRBJ2-3, with D possibly being TRBD2 (6 bases). CDR3 length equals 12 residues. The germline V gene has CDR1 SGHAT and CDR2 FQNNGV. Trimming pared 5 bases from V and 8 bases from J, leaving 11 bases between. The CDR3 DNA sequence: TGTGCCAGCAGCGGGGCGGGACTTACGCAGTATTTT. The encoded protein is CASSGAGLTQYF.

This chain's CDR3 is CASSLRGRLAGYEQYF. As DNA, the CDR3 is TGTGCCAGCAGTTTACGCGGCCGACTAGCGGGGTACGAGCAGTACTTC. The V gene is TRBV28, the J gene TRBJ2-7, with 11 bases lining up with TRBD2. CDR3 length: 16 residues. Germline V CDR1 and CDR2: MDHEN, SYDVKM. Germline trimming cut 2 bases from V and 4 bases from J; bases unmatched to any gene: 7.

The genes are TRBV30 and TRBJ2-3; 8 nucleotides agree with TRBD1. The CDR3 contains 17 residues. CDR1 GTSNPN and CDR2 SVGIG come from the germline V gene (reference sequence). The trim removed 0 bases at V and 3 bases at J, leaving 11 bases unmatched. CDR3 in amino acids: CAWSVRPRGRGTDTQYF. CDR3 in DNA: TGTGCCTGGAGTGTACGCCCCAGGGGGCGAGGTACAGATACGCAGTATTTT.

In the case of this clone: In this CDR3 the conserved last residue, phenylalanine or tryptophan, is missing, so a read error is likely. The chain uses TRBV30 and TRBJ1-2; 12 positions match TRBD1. Germline V lookup: CDR1 GTSNPN, CDR2 SVGIG (reference sequence). The CDR3 length is 14 residues. With 3 bases clipped from V and 4 bases from J, the junction kept 3 bases outside the gene matches. The CDR3 loop is CAWSPGQGAYGYTL. CDR3 DNA sequence: TGTGCCTGGAGCCCGGGACAGGGGGCCTATGGCTACACCCTC.

Only a few counts were recorded for this clone. The chain uses TRBV4-2 and TRBJ2-2, with D possibly matching TRBD2 (6 bases). CDR1 is LGHNA and CDR2 is YNFKEQ in the germline V gene. Trimming pared 4 bases from V and 0 bases from J, leaving 18 bases between. The CDR3 is 18 residues long. The CDR3 coding sequence is TGTGCCAGCAGCCGATCTGGAACTAGCTTTACGAACACCGGGGAGCTGTTTTTT. Protein product: CASSRSGTSFTNTGELFF.

The chain carries TRBV19 and TRBJ2-2, with TRBD2 matching 13 bases. The ends lost 8 bases at V and 5 bases at J; junction bases unmatched: 5. The CDR3 loop spans 15 amino acids. CDR1 and CDR2 (germline): LNHDA, SQIVND (reference sequence). CDR3 sequence: CASDRLAGGTGELFF. The DNA for the CDR3 is TGTGCCAGTGACAGACTAGCGGGAGGAACCGGGGAGCTGTTTTTT. The whole variable domain, remainder taken from reference TRBV19 and TRBJ2-2, is DGGITQSPKYLFRKEGQNVTLSCEQNLNHDAMYWYRQDPGQGLRLIYYSQIVNDFQKGDIAEGYSVSREKKESFPLTVTSAQKNPTAFYLCASDRLAGGTGELFFGEGSRLTVL.

The gene calls are TRBV18 and TRBJ2-1; the match to TRBD2 covers 10 bases. The CDR3 extends over 16 amino acids. Germline V CDR1 and CDR2: KGHSH, LQKENI. Germline trimming cut 4 bases from V and 6 bases from J; bases unmatched to any gene: 9. This CDR3 is CASSHPLAGVRNEQFF. As DNA, the CDR3 is TGTGCCAGCTCACACCCTCTAGCGGGAGTTCGCAATGAGCAGTTCTTC.

V gene TRBV6-5 combines with J gene TRBJ1-2; TRBD1 is a possible D gene (6 bases). V shed 2 bases and J shed 5 bases, with 12 bases lying between them. Germline V gene lookup returns CDR1 MNHEY and CDR2 SVGAGI. The CDR3 loop spans 14 amino acids. The CDR3 reads CASSYRGGEYGYTF. The CDR3 DNA follows: TGTGCCAGCAGTTACAGGGGGGGGGAGTATGGCTACACCTTC.

This sequence joins TRBV7-9 and TRBJ1-2; D unclear. V was shortened by 1 base and J by 4 bases, with 10 bases between the two germline ends. The CDR3 runs to 14 residues. Germline CDR1 is SEHNR and CDR2 is FQNEAQ (reference sequence). Here the CDR3 reads CASSLGLASYGYTF. As DNA, the CDR3 is TGTGCCAGCAGCTTAGGATTGGCGAGCTATGGCTACACCTTC. Using reference TRBV7-9 and TRBJ1-2 for the parts outside the CDR3, the full variable domain is DTGVSQNPRHKITKRGQNVTFRCDPISEHNRLYWYRQTLGQGPEFLTYFQNEAQLEKSRLLSDRFSAERPKGSFSTLEIQRTEQGDSAMYLCASSLGLASYGYTFGSGTRLTVV.

This clone came up many times. The gene calls are TRBV9 and TRBJ1-4; 7 bases agree with TRBD1. The germline CDR1 and CDR2 sequences are SGDLS and YYNGEE. V shed 3 bases and J 7 bases; nucleotides not matched to a gene: 6. There are 14 residues in the CDR3. CDR3 in DNA: TGTGCCAGCAGCGAGACGACAGGGATTGAAAAACTGTTTTTT. This translates into CASSETTGIEKLFF.

This clone was counted at least ten times. CDR3 residues: CASSQGTSGRTYEQYF. As DNA, the CDR3 is TGTGCCAGCAGCCAAGGGACTAGCGGGCGGACCTACGAGCAGTACTTC. The chain combines TRBV4-2 with TRBJ2-7; the match to TRBD2 covers 11 bases. Trimming took 1 base from V and 2 from J; bases not matched to a gene: 4. Germline CDR1 and CDR2: LGHNA and YNFKEQ. The CDR3 totals 16 residues.

V and J are TRBV5-1 and TRBJ1-4; tentative D call: TRBD1 (5 bases). The length of the CDR3 is 14 residues. V was shortened by 2 bases and J by 5 bases, with 10 bases between the two germline ends. Germline CDR1 reads SGHRS; CDR2 reads YFSETQ. In DNA, the CDR3 is TGCGCCAGCAGCTTCCGGGACCTGAATGAAAAACTGTTTTTT. It yields the protein CASSFRDLNEKLFF.

The chain is built from TRBV28 and TRBJ1-2, with D hard to call. With 6 bases removed from V and 4 bases from J, the gap between germline ends came to 12 bases. The CDR3 extends over 13 amino acids. Germline V gene data show CDR1 as MDHEN and CDR2 as SYDVKM. CDR3: CASSQRRAYGYTF. The CDR3 nucleotides read TGTGCCAGCAGCCAGCGCCGGGCCTATGGCTACACCTTC.

V is TRBV28 and J is TRBJ2-3, with 12 bases matching TRBD1. This CDR3 is built from 16 residues. Germline V lookup: CDR1 MDHEN, CDR2 SYDVKM. Unmatched junction bases numbered 10, after V lost 10 bases and J lost 2 bases. The CDR3 here is CATYSGTGGLTDTQYF. As DNA, the CDR3 is TGTGCCACCTACTCCGGGACAGGGGGCCTCACAGATACGCAGTATTTT.

This clone has just one count. This chain joins TRBV28 and TRBJ1-3; possible D gene TRBD1, 5 bases. Germline V lookup: CDR1 MDHEN, CDR2 SYDVKM. Trimming shortened V by 8 bases and J by 0 bases, and 11 bases separated the two germline ends. The CDR3 is 14 residues long. CDR3 in amino acids: CASGFTGSGNTIYF. In DNA form, the CDR3 reads TGTGCCAGCGGATTCACAGGCTCTGGAAACACCATATATTTT. The entire variable domain, with the rest obtained from reference TRBV28 and TRBJ1-3, is as follows: DVKVTQSSRYLVKRTGEKVFLECVQDMDHENMFWYRQDPGLGLRLIYFSYDVKMKEKGDIPEGYSVSREKKERFSLILESASTNQTSMYLCASGFTGSGNTIYFGEGSWLTVV.

This chain joins TRBV6-1 and TRBJ2-3; TRBD2 might be the D (5 bases). CDR3 length equals 14 residues. The germline V and J ends were trimmed by 7 bases and 3 bases, with 14 bases remaining between them. The germline gives CDR1 MNHNS, CDR2 SASEGT. The CDR3 region has the DNA TGTGCCAGCAACCGGGAAGTTCCTACAGATACGCAGTATTTT. This codes for CASNREVPTDTQYF.

This sequence joins TRBV7-9 and TRBJ2-5, with D unclear. CDR1 is SEHNR, CDR2 FQNEAQ, per germline (reference sequence). Trimming left V 5 bases short and J 2 bases short, with 6 bases between. This CDR3 contains 12 residues. The CDR3 coding sequence is TGTGCCAGCAGCCTTACACAAGAGACCCAGTACTTC. This sequence encodes CASSLTQETQYF.

CDR3 amino acids: CASSFSTTGWEKLFF. CDR3 DNA: TGTGCCAGCAGTTTTTCAACGACAGGGTGGGAAAAACTGTTTTTT. The chain joins TRBV28 to TRBJ1-4, with TRBD1 identical over 7 bases. V lost 3 bases and J lost 8; bases outside the gene matches: 9. The germline V gene encodes CDR1 MDHEN and CDR2 SYDVKM. The CDR3 is made up of 15 amino acids.

The V and J genes are TRBV4-1 and TRBJ2-2, with D hard to call. V lost 1 base to trimming and J lost 0 bases, with 9 bases between them. The V gene's germline CDR1 is MGHRA and CDR2 YSYEKL. CDR3 length: 16 residues. In DNA form, the CDR3 reads TGCGCCAGCAGCCAAGTCGAGTCGTCGAACACCGGGGAGCTGTTTTTT. It yields the protein CASSQVESSNTGELFF.

There are a few counts of this clone. This sequence joins TRBV7-9 and TRBJ2-5; 9 positions match TRBD2. Germline CDR1 SEHNR, CDR2 FQNEAQ (reference sequence). The CDR3 sequence is 16 residues long. The V segment lost 3 bases and the J segment 5 bases; nucleotides outside the gene matches: 10. The CDR3 protein is CASSFPSGMGWETQYF. The CDR3 nucleotides read TGTGCCAGCAGCTTCCCTAGCGGGATGGGCTGGGAGACCCAGTACTTC.

The chain links TRBV5-1 to TRBJ2-7, with 7 bases identical to TRBD2. V lost 1 base to trimming and J lost 3 bases; unmatched junction nucleotides: 7. The CDR3 runs 15 residues. The V gene's germline CDR1 is SGHRS and CDR2 YFSETQ. CDR3 amino acids: CASSLRTGGVYEQYF. The CDR3 DNA reads as TGCGCCAGCAGCTTGAGAACGGGGGGAGTCTACGAGCAGTACTTC.

This sequence joins TRBV11-3 and TRBJ2-5; D call uncertain. This CDR3 contains 15 residues. The V and J ends lost 5 bases and 2 bases respectively, with 15 bases between them. Germline V lookup: CDR1 SGHNT, CDR2 YENEEA. DNA of the CDR3: TGTGCCAGCAGCGACCGTTCAACAGCTCAAGAGACCCAGTACTTC. Its protein product is CASSDRSTAQETQYF.

The genes are TRBV27 and TRBJ2-2; 12 bases line up with TRBD2. The trim removed 10 bases at V and 0 bases at J, leaving 12 bases unmatched. The CDR3 contains 18 residues. In germline, CDR1 is MNHEY, CDR2 SMNVEV (reference sequence). In nucleotides, the CDR3 is TGTGCCACCTCCCCGACTAGCGGGGGCCACGCGAACACCGGGGAGCTGTTTTTT. Residues: CATSPTSGGHANTGELFF.

This clone was observed once. This chain joins TRBV30 and TRBJ2-7; 9 nucleotides align to TRBD1. CDR3 length: 11 residues. Germline loops: CDR1 GTSNPN, CDR2 SVGIG (reference sequence). The V and J ends lost 4 bases and 6 bases, in that order; junction bases with no gene match: 1. DNA for the CDR3: TGTGCCTGGACGACAGGGGGCGAGCAGTACTTC. It codes for CAWTTGGEQYF.

This clone was observed a few times. At the DNA level, this CDR3 is encoded by other sequences in the same sample as well. This rearrangement joins TRBV6-5 to TRBJ1-3; the D gene is possibly TRBD1 (5 bases). V was shortened by 0 bases and J by 1 base, with 7 bases between the two germline ends. This CDR3 contains 15 residues. The V gene's germline CDR1 is MNHEY and CDR2 SVGAGI. CDR3 nucleotides: TGTGCCAGCAGTTACTCGAGGGGATCTGGAAACACCATATATTTT. Its protein is CASSYSRGSGNTIYF.

The V and J genes are TRBV14 and TRBJ2-1, with a possible D match to TRBD2 (6 bases). CDR3 length: 12 amino acids. From germline, CDR1 is SGHDN and CDR2 FVKESK. The ends were cut back, 3 bases at V and 10 bases at J, with 10 bases in the middle. The CDR3 is CASSHRTIEQFF. The CDR3 DNA reads as TGTGCCAGCAGCCATAGGACTATAGAGCAGTTCTTC.

CDR3 bases: TGTGCCTGGAGTGAAGGGGGCGAGGCGCAGCCCCAGCATTTT. Its translation is CAWSEGGEAQPQHF. The V and J genes are TRBV30 and TRBJ1-5, with 7 bases fitting TRBD1. This CDR3 comprises 14 residues. Germline trimming cut 1 base from V and 7 bases from J; bases unmatched to any gene: 7. The germline CDR1 and CDR2 sequences are GTSNPN and SVGIG (reference sequence).

V usage is TRBV28 and J usage is TRBJ2-5; TRBD2 is a possible D gene (6 bases). CDR1 MDHEN and CDR2 SYDVKM come from the germline V gene. The CDR3 is 15 residues long. Trimming left V 3 bases short and J 2 bases short, with 13 bases between. CDR3 protein: CASSFPGTHQETQYF. CDR3 coding DNA: TGTGCCAGCAGTTTCCCCGGGACTCATCAAGAGACCCAGTACTTC.

This chain uses TRBV4-1 with TRBJ2-7, with a possible D match to TRBD1 (6 bases). The CDR3 consists of 13 residues. V gave up 2 bases and J gave up 2 bases, with 7 bases separating them. The germline CDR1 and CDR2 sequences are MGHRA and YSYEKL. CDR3 DNA sequence: TGCGCCAGCAGCCAATGGACAGCCTACGAGCAGTACTTC. Residues: CASSQWTAYEQYF.

Points on this clone: This same CDR3 is encoded by further DNA sequences in the sample. This chain connects TRBV7-2 to TRBJ1-3; D perhaps matches TRBD1 (5 bases). The germline gives CDR1 SGHTA, CDR2 FQGNSA. This CDR3 spans 15 amino acids. Deletions cut 5 bases from V and 0 bases from J, with 11 bases between. In DNA, the CDR3 is TGTGCCAGCAGCGCTAGACAGCTCTCTGGAAACACCATATATTTT. This codes for CASSARQLSGNTIYF.

The genes are TRBV9 and TRBJ1-1; D gene ambiguous. The V end lost 0 bases, the J end lost 1 base, and 10 bases lay between the germline ends. From germline, CDR1 is SGDLS and CDR2 YYNGEE. The CDR3 contains 15 residues. The CDR3 DNA is TGTGCCAGCAGCGTAGGTGCAGGTAAGAACACTGAAGCTTTCTTT. Translation gives CASSVGAGKNTEAFF.